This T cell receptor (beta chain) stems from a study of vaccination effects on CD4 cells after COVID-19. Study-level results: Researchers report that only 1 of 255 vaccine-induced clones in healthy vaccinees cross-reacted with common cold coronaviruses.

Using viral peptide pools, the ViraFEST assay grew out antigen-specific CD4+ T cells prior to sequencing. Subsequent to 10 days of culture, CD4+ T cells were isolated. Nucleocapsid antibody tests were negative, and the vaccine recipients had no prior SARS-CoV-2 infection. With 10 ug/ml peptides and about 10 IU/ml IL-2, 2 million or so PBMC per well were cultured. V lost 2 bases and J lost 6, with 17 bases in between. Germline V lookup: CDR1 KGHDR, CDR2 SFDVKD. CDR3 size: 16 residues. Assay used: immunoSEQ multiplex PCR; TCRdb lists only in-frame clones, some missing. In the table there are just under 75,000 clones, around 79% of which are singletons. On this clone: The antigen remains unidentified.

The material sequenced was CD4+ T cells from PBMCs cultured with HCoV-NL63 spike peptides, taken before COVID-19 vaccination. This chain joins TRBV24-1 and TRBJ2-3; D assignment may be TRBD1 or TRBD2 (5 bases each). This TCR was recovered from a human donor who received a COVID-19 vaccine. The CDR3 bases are TGTGCCACCAGTGATTATCCGGGACCTCTCAGGGATACGCAGTATTTT. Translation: CATSDYPGPLRDTQYF.